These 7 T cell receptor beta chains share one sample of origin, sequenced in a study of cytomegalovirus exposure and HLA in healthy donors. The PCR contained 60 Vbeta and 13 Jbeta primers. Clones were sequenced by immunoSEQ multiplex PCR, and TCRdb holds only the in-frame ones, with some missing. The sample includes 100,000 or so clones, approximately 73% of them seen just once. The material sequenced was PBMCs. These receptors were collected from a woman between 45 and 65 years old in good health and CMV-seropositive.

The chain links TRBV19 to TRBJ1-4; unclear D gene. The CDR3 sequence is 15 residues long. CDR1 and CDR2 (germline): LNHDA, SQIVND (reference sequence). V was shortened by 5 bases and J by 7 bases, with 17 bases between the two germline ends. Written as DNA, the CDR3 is TGTGCCAGTAGTCCCGCGGAGAGGCCCTTTGAAAAACTGTTTTTT. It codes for CASSPAERPFEKLFF. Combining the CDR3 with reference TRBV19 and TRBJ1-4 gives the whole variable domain DGGITQSPKYLFRKEGQNVTLSCEQNLNHDAMYWYRQDPGQGLRLIYYSQIVNDFQKGDIAEGYSVSREKKESFPLTVTSAQKNPTAFYLCASSPAERPFEKLFFGSGTQLSVL.

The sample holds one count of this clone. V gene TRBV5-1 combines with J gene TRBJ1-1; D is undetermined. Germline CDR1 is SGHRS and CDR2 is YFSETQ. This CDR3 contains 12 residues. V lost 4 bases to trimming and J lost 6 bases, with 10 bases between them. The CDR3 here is CASSPANAEAFF. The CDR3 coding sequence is TGCGCCAGCAGCCCCGCTAATGCTGAAGCTTTCTTT.

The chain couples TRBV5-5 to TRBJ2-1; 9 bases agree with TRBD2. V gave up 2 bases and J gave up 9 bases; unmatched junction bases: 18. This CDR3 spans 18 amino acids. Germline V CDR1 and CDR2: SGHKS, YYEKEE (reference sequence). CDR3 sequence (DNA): TGTGCCAGCAGCTTTGTTGCGGTGGTTGTAGCGGGAGTACGTGAGCAGTTCTTC. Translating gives CASSFVAVVVAGVREQFF.

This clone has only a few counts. The CDR3 DNA is TGTGCCAGCAGCTGGGGGACTAGCGGGACCTACGAGCAGTACTTC. Amino acid sequence: CASSWGTSGTYEQYF. The gene calls are TRBV5-6 and TRBJ2-7; 13 nucleotides align to TRBD2. The V gene's germline CDR1 is SGHDT and CDR2 YYEEEE. V was clipped by 3 bases and J by 2 bases; unmatched bases: 2. The CDR3 totals 15 residues.

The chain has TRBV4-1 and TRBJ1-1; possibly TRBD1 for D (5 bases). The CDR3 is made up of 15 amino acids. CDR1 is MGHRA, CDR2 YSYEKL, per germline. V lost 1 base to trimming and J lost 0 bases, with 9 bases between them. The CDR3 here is CASSQVGGVNTEAFF. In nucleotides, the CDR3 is TGCGCCAGCAGCCAAGTGGGGGGGGTGAACACTGAAGCTTTCTTT.

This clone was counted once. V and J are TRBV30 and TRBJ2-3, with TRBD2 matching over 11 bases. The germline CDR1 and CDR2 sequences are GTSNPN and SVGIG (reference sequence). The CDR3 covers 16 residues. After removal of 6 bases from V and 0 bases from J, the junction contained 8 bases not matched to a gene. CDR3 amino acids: CACQLAGAASTDTQYF. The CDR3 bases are TGTGCCTGCCAACTAGCGGGGGCCGCTAGCACAGATACGCAGTATTTT.

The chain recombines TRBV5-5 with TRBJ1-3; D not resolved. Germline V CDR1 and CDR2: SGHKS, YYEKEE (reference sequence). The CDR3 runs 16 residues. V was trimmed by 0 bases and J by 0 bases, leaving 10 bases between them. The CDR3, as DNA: TGTGCCAGCAGCTTGGCAGGTACCCTCTCTGGAAACACCATATATTTT. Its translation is CASSLAGTLSGNTIYF.